This T cell receptor (beta chain) was captured by sequencing in a study of T cells in Graves' hyperthyroidism and ophthalmopathy. V gave up 7 bases and J gave up 3 bases; unmatched junction bases: 8. This CDR3 region has 17 residues. Germline V gives CDR1 MNHNS, CDR2 SASEGT. RNA transcripts gave rise to amplified TCR beta CDR3 regions. First-round RT-PCR with HTBI primers amplified the TCR CDR3 region. TCRdb redid the calling of the multiplex PCR reads with MiXCR, one entry per CDR3 protein. The sample holds some 320,000 distinct CDR3 sequences; roughly an eighth are singletons and the top ten take 30% to 40%. Remarks on this clonotype: Its antigen remains unknown.

The study's findings and limits: A model of 13 V-J pairs discriminated ophthalmopathy from stable hyperthyroidism.

The origin of this receptor is a middle-aged woman with Graves' ophthalmopathy. V and J are TRBV6-1 and TRBJ2-1, with 14 bases identical to TRBD2. The sample consisted of blood. The CDR3 sequence: CASKKTSGGARYNEQFF. DNA for the CDR3: TGTGCCAGCAAAAAGACTAGCGGGGGGGCCCGCTACAATGAGCAGTTCTTC.